Listed below are T cell receptor beta chains from one sample, sequenced in a study of cytomegalovirus exposure and HLA in healthy donors. Profiled with immunoSEQ multiplex PCR; TCRdb holds only in-frame clones, not every one. The sample yields over 140,000 clones, around 80% seen once. The sample consisted of PBMCs. The receptors stem from a young man in good health and CMV-seropositive. Each CDR3 is given with its conserved first and last residue. Each record gives: J gene, clone size, D gene, V gene, CDR3 DNA, CDR3 protein. A D gene is named only where the DNA matches it firmly. Only some rows state a clone size, as once, few, many or a class for expanded clones.

J: TRBJ1-2
size: .
D: .
V: TRBV29-1
DNA: TGCAGCGTTGAGGGGGGGCAGGGGTACTATGGCTACACCTTC
CDR3: CSVEGGQGYYGYTF

J: TRBJ2-5
size: .
D: TRBD2
V: TRBV5-4
DNA: TGTGCCAGCAGCTCCAGGACTAGCGGAAAGCTGGAGACCCAGTACTTC
CDR3: CASSSRTSGKLETQYF

J: TRBJ1-1
size: once
D: .
V: TRBV5-1
DNA: TGCGCCAGCAGCTTGGGCGACTTGAACACTGAAGCTTTCTTT
CDR3: CASSLGDLNTEAFF

J: TRBJ1-1
size: few
D: TRBD1
V: TRBV6-5
DNA: TGTGCCAGTTCGGGACAGTCGAACACTGAAGCTTTCTTT
CDR3: CASSGQSNTEAFF

J: TRBJ2-5
size: .
D: .
V: TRBV30
DNA: TGTGCCTGGACAACAGGAGAAGAGACCCAGTACTTC
CDR3: CAWTTGEETQYF

J: TRBJ2-7
size: .
D: .
V: TRBV28
DNA: TGTGCCAGCACCCCACCCCACAGGTGGGGCGACGAGCAGTACTTC
CDR3: CASTPPHRWGDEQYF

J: TRBJ1-2
size: few
D: .
V: TRBV6-5
DNA: TGTGCCAGCAGCAAAACGGGGGGCGAGTATGGCTACACCTTC
CDR3: CASSKTGGEYGYTF

J: TRBJ2-6
size: .
D: .
V: TRBV2
DNA: TGTGCCAGCAGTTTTAGATCAACTGGGGCCAACGTCCTGACTTTC
CDR3: CASSFRSTGANVLTF

J: TRBJ2-5
size: .
D: .
V: TRBV18
DNA: TGTGCCAGCTCACCACCGGGTTACGGGAGACAAGAGACCCAGTACTTC
CDR3: CASSPPGYGRQETQYF

J: TRBJ1-1
size: few
D: .
V: TRBV5-1
DNA: TGCGCCAGCAGCCAACCGGGGGATAGGAGCACTGAAGCTTTCTTT
CDR3: CASSQPGDRSTEAFF